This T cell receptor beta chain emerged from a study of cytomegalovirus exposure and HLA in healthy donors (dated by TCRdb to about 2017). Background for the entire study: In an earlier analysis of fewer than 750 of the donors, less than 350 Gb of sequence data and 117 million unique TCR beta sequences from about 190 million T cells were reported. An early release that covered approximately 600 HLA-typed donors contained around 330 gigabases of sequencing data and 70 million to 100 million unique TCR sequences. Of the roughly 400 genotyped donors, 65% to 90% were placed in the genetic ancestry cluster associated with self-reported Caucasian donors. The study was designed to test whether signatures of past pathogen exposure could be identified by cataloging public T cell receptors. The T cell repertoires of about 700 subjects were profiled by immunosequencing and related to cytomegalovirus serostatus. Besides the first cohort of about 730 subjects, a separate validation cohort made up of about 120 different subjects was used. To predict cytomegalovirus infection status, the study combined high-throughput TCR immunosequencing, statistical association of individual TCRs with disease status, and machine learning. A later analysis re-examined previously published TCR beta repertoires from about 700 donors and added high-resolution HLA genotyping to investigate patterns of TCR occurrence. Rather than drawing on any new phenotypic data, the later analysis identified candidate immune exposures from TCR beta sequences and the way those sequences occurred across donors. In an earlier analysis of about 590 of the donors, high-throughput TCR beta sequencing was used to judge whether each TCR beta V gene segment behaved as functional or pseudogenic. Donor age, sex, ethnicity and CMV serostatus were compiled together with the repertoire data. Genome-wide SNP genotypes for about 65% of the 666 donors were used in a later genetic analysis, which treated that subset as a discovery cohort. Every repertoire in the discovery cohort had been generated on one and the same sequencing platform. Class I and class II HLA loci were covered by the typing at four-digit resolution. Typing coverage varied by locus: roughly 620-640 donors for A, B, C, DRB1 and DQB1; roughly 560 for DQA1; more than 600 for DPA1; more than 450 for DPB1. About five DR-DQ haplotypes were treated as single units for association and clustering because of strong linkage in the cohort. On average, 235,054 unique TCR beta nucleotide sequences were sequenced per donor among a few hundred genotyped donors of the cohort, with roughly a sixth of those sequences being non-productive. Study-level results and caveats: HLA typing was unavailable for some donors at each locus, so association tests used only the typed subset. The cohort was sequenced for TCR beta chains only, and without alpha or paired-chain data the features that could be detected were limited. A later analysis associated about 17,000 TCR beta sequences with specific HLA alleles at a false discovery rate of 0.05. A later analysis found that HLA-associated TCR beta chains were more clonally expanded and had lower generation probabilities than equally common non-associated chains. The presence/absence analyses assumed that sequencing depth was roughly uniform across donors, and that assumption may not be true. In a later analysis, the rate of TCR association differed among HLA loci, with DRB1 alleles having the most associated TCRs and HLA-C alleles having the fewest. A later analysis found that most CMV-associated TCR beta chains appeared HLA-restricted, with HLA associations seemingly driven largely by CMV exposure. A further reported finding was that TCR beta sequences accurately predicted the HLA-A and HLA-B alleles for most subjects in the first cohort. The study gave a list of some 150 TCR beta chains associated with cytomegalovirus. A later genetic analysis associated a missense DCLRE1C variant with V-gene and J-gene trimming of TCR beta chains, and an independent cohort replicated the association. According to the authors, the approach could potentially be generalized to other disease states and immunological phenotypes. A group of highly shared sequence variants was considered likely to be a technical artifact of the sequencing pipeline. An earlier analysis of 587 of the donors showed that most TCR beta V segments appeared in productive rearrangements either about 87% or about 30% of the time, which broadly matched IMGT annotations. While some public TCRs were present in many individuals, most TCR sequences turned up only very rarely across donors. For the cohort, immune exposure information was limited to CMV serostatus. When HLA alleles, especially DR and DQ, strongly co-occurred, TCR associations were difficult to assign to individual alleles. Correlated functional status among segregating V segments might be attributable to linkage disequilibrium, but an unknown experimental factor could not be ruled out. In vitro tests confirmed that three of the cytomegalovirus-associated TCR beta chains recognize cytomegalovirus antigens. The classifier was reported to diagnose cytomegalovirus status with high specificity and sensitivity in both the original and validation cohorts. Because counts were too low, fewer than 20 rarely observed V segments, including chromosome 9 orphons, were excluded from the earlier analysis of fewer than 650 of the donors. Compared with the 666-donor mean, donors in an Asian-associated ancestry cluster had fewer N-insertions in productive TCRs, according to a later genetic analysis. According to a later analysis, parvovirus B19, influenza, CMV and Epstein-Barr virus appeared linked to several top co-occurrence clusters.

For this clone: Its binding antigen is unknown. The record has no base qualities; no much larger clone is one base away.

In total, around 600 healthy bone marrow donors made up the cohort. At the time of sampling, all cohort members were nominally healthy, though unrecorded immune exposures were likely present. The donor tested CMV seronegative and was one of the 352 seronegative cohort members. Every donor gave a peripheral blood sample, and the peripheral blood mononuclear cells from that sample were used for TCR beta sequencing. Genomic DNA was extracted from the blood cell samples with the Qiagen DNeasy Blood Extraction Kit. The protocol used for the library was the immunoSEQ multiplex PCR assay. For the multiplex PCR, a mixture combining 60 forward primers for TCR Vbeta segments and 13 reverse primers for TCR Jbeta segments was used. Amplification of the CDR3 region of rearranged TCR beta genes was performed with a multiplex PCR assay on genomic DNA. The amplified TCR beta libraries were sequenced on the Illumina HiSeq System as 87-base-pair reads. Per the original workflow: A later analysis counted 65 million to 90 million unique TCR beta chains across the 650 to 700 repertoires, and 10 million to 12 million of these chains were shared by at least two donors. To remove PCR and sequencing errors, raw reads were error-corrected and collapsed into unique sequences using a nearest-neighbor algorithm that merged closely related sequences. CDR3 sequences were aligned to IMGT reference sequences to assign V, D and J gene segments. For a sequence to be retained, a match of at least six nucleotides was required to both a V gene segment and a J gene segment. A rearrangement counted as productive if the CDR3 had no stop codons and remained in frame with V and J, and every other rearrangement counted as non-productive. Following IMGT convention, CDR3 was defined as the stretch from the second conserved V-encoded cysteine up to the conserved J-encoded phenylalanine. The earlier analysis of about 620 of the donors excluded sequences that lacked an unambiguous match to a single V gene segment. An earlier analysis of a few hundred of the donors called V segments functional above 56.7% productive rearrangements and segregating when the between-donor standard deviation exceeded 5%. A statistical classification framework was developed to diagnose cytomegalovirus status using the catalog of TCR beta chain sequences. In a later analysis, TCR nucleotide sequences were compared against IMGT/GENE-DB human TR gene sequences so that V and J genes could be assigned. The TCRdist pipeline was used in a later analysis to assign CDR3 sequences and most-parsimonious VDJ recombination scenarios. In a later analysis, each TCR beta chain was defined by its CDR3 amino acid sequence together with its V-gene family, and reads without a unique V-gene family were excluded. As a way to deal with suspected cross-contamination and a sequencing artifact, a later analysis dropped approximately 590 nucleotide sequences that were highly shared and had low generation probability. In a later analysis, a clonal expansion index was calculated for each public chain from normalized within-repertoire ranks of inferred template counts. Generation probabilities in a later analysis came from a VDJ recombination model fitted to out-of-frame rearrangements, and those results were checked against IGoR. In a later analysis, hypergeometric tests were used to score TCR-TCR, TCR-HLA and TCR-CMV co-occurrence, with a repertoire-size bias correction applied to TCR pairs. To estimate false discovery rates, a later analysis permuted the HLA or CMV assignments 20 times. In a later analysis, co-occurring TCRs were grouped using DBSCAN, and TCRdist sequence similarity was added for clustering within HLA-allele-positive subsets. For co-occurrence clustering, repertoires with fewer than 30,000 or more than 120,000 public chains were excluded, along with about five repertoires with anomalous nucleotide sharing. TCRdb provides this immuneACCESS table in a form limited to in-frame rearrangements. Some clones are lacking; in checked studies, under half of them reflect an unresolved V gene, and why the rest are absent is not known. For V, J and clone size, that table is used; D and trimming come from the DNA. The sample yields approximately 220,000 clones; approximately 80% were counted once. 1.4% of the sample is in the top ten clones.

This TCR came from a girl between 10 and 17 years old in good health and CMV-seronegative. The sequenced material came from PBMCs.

In nucleotides, the sequence is TGTGCCAGTAGTATAGACGGGGGCACTGAAGCTTTCTTT. The translation is CASSIDGGTEAFF. This chain is built from TRBV19 and TRBJ1-1; 5 matching bases give a weak D call of TRBD1. Between the V and J ends, shortened by 0 bases and 4 bases respectively, the junction contains 6 bases. The CDR3 sequence holds 13 residues, the cysteine and phenylalanine included. Here the CDR3 DNA is all that survives: 39 bases in frame from base 1. CDR1 LNHDA and CDR2 SQIVND were looked up in the germline V gene (reference sequence).